The 12 T cell receptor beta chains below come from one sample, sequenced in a study of CD8 T cells in Susac syndrome. After extraction with the RNeasy kit, about 0.45 to 1 ug of the RNA was reverse transcribed using random hexamers. TCRdb independently ran MiXCR on the immunoSEQ multiplex PCR reads; one entry per CDR3 protein. The sample gives about 200,000 distinct CDR3 sequences, nearly 95% of which show up once; 0.085% to 0.095% is in the top ten. Sequences were obtained from CD4+ T cells from PBMCs. The receptors shown here come from a human donor with multiple sclerosis.

This clonotype has just one count. V gene TRBV24-1 combines with J gene TRBJ2-7, with 12 bases that match TRBD1. The CDR3 covers 14 residues. Germline-derived CDR1 and CDR2 are KGHDR and SFDVKD. Trimming took 6 bases from V and 5 from J; bases not matched to a gene: 4. CDR3 nucleotide sequence: TGTGCCACCAGTAGGGGACAGGGGGCCCACGAGCAGTACTTC. It yields the protein CATSRGQGAHEQYF.

This rearrangement joins TRBV30 to TRBJ2-1; TRBD2 aligns across 11 bases. This CDR3 contains 14 residues. V trimming: 0 bases; J trimming: 10 bases; junction bases outside the gene matches: 5. The germline CDR1 and CDR2 sequences are GTSNPN and SVGIG (reference sequence). The CDR3 nucleotides are TGTGCCTGGAGTGTGGGTCTAGCGGGGGGAGAGCAGTTCTTC. This translates into CAWSVGLAGGEQFF.

This chain connects TRBV19 to TRBJ2-1, with TRBD2 as a possible D gene (6 bases). This CDR3 comprises 14 residues. Germline V gene data show CDR1 as LNHDA and CDR2 as SQIVND (reference sequence). Trimming cost V 3 bases and J 4 bases, with 10 bases left between them. The CDR3 region has the DNA TGTGCCAGTAGTATTGGGGAGGCTTACAATGAGCAGTTCTTC. Its translation: CASSIGEAYNEQFF.

The DNA for the CDR3 is TGTGCCAGCAGCCGTACAGAGGATAGGACCCAGTACTTC. Protein: CASSRTEDRTQYF. The chain uses TRBV5-4 and TRBJ2-5, with D hard to call. Germline V gives CDR1 SGHNT, CDR2 YYREEE (reference sequence). CDR3 length: 13 amino acids. Between the trimmed V and J ends, which lost 4 bases and 7 bases, there was a span of 14 bases.

This clonotype was found once. The chain recombines TRBV12-3 or TRBV12-4 with TRBJ2-2; D gene ambiguous. The germline V and J ends were trimmed by 4 bases and 6 bases, with 12 bases remaining between them. This CDR3 has 14 amino acids. The CDR3 bases are TGTGCCAGCAGTTACGTAGATTTCGCCGGGGAGCTGTTTTTT. Protein: CASSYVDFAGELFF.

The rearrangement joins TRBV9 to TRBJ2-3, with 8 bases fitting TRBD2. V was pared by 4 bases and J by 1 base, with 8 bases of the junction left unmatched. The CDR3 consists of 16 residues. CDR1 is SGDLS and CDR2 is YYNGEE in the germline V gene. CDR3 sequence reads: CASSSSSGGGTDTQYF. The DNA for the CDR3 is TGTGCCAGCAGCTCCTCCTCGGGGGGGGGCACAGATACGCAGTATTTT.

The chain recombines TRBV14 with TRBJ2-1, with 8 bases identical to TRBD1. The V gene end was trimmed by 0 bases and the J gene end by 12 bases; junction bases not matched to a gene: 7. Germline loops: CDR1 SGHDN, CDR2 FVKESK. The CDR3 totals 14 residues. The CDR3 region is CASSQDVGGTGQFF. The CDR3 DNA follows: TGTGCCAGCAGCCAAGATGTAGGAGGGACAGGGCAGTTCTTC.

V and J are TRBV12-3 or TRBV12-4 and TRBJ1-1; D is ambiguous. V dropped 6 bases and J dropped 12 bases, with 11 bases sitting between them. The CDR3 loop spans 10 amino acids. The CDR3 region is CASRRRLTFF. Here the CDR3 DNA reads TGTGCCAGCAGGCGACGGTTGACTTTCTTT.

The V and J genes are TRBV2 and TRBJ2-1, with D maybe TRBD2 (7 bases). V was shortened by 8 bases and J by 4 bases, with 21 bases between the two germline ends. The CDR3 runs 16 residues. Germline V gene data show CDR1 as SNHLY and CDR2 as FYNNEI. CDR3 bases: TGTGCCAGCGTCAGATGGGCGGGGGCCGGATACAATGAGCAGTTCTTC. Translated: CASVRWAGAGYNEQFF.

The V and J genes are TRBV29-1 and TRBJ2-5; D may be TRBD2 (5 bases). CDR3 length: 13 residues. Trimming left V 6 bases short and J 5 bases short, with 16 bases between. The germline V gene has CDR1 SQVTM and CDR2 ANQGSEA. CDR3 nucleotide sequence: TGCAGCGTACTAGTCGGCGGAGCGGAGACCCAGTACTTC. Its protein is CSVLVGGAETQYF.

This chain connects TRBV23-1 to TRBJ2-5; tentative D call: TRBD1 (5 bases). TRBV23-1 is treated as an ORF (open reading frame) with a function not yet certain. This CDR3 is 14 amino acids long. V was shortened by 3 bases and J by 2 bases, with 10 bases between the two germline ends. The CDR3 spells CASSHSTAQETQYF. The CDR3 DNA is TGCGCCAGCAGTCATTCGACAGCTCAAGAGACCCAGTACTTC.

The V call is TRBV28, the J call TRBJ2-7, with a weak D call TRBD2 (6 bases). The CDR3 length is 14 residues. Germline CDR1 reads MDHEN; CDR2 reads SYDVKM. V shed 7 bases and J shed 2 bases, with 15 bases lying between them. CDR3 sequence reads: CASTKLGGPYEQYF. CDR3 DNA: TGTGCCAGCACCAAACTGGGGGGACCCTACGAGCAGTACTTC.